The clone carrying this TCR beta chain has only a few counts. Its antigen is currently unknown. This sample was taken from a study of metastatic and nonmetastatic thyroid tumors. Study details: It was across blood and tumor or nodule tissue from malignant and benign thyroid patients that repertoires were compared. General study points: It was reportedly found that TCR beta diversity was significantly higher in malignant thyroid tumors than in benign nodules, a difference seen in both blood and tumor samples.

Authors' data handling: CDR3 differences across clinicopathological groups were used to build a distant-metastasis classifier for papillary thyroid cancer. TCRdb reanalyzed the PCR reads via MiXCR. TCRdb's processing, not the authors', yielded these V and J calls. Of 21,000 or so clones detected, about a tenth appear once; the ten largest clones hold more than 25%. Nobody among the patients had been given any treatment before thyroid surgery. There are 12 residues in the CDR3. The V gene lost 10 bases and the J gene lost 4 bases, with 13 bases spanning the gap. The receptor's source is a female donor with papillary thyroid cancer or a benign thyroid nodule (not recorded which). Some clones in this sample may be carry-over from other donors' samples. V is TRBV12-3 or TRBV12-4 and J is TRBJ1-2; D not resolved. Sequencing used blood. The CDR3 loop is CANSPVPYGYTF. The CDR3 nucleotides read TGTGCCAACAGCCCGGTACCCTATGGCTACACCTTC.